One sample yielded the 5 T cell receptor beta chains listed below, sequenced in a study of blood T cell repertoires in COVID-19. Here immunoSEQ multiplex PCR was the method, and the copy in TCRdb shows in-frame clones only, minus some. Of 80,000 to 100,000 clones listed, 75% to 90% are singletons. The sample consisted of peripheral blood. These receptors originate from a woman older than 75 with active or convalescent COVID-19.

The chain carries TRBV10-3 and TRBJ2-7; 8 nucleotides match TRBD1. CDR3 length equals 17 residues. V gave up 4 bases and J gave up 0 bases; unmatched junction bases: 11. CDR1 ENHRY and CDR2 SYGVKD come from the germline V gene. CDR3 in amino acids: CAISGDEGQESSYEQYF. DNA of the CDR3: TGTGCCATCAGTGGAGATGAGGGACAGGAAAGCTCCTACGAGCAGTACTTC.

As DNA, the CDR3 is TGCAGCGTACGACCAGGGGGGAACTACGAGCAGTACTTC. Translating gives CSVRPGGNYEQYF. This rearrangement joins TRBV29-1 to TRBJ2-7; weak D call: TRBD1 (7 bases). The CDR3 is 13 residues long. V shed 6 bases and J shed 3 bases, with 15 bases lying between them. Germline V CDR1 and CDR2: SQVTM, ANQGSEA.

This rearrangement joins TRBV5-4 to TRBJ2-1; the D gene is possibly TRBD1 (5 bases). Looked up from germline, CDR1 is SGHNT and CDR2 is YYREEE (reference sequence). The V end lost 1 base, the J end lost 1 base, and 6 bases lay between the germline ends. The CDR3 runs 14 residues. The CDR3: CASSLQGSYNEQFF. CDR3 sequence (DNA): TGTGCCAGCAGCTTGCAGGGTTCCTACAATGAGCAGTTCTTC.

The chain has TRBV11-2 and TRBJ2-2; possibly TRBD1 for D (5 bases). The germline gives CDR1 SGHAT, CDR2 FQNNGV. The CDR3 is 13 residues long. Between the trimmed V and J ends, which lost 0 bases and 9 bases, there was a span of 8 bases. The CDR3 DNA follows: TGTGCCAGCAGCTTAGATCAGGGCCGGGAGCTGTTTTTT. Translating gives CASSLDQGRELFF. Together with reference TRBV11-2 and TRBJ2-2, the CDR3 gives the full variable domain: EAGVAQSPRYKIIEKRQSVAFWCNPISGHATLYWYQQILGQGPKLLIQFQNNGVVDDSQLPKDRFSAERLKGVDSTLKIQPAKLEDSAVYLCASSLDQGRELFFGEGSRLTVL.

This clone has just one count. The chain employs TRBV5-1 and TRBJ2-1, with 7 bases lining up with TRBD1. V lost 3 bases, J lost 3 bases, and 6 bases stayed unmatched. Germline V CDR1 and CDR2: SGHRS, YFSETQ. The CDR3 spans 15 residues. The CDR3 is CASSSTRDSYNEQFF. The DNA of the CDR3 is TGCGCCAGCAGCTCGACCCGGGACAGCTACAATGAGCAGTTCTTC.